Presented here are 10 T cell receptor beta chains from one specimen sequenced in a study of cytomegalovirus exposure and HLA in healthy donors. Vbeta (60) and Jbeta (13) primers were used in the PCR. Sequencing was performed with immunoSEQ multiplex PCR; in TCRdb, only in-frame clones are kept and a portion is missing. The sample lists about 130,000 clones, 76% occurring once. Sequencing was performed on PBMCs. The receptors were sampled from a man between 40 and 49 years old in good health and CMV-seronegative.

The chain links TRBV7-2 to TRBJ2-5; D is unresolved. Trimming removed 1 base from V and 3 bases from J, with 9 bases in between. Germline CDR1 SGHTA, CDR2 FQGNSA. CDR3 length: 14 residues. CDR3 region: CASSLGRRKETQYF. As DNA, the CDR3 is TGTGCCAGCAGCTTAGGGCGGAGAAAAGAGACCCAGTACTTC.

The gene calls are TRBV5-1 and TRBJ2-1, with TRBD2 identical over 11 bases. V trimming: 4 bases; J trimming: 5 bases; junction bases outside the gene matches: 5. Looked up from germline, CDR1 is SGHRS and CDR2 is YFSETQ. This CDR3 region has 15 residues. The DNA of the CDR3 is TGCGCCAGCAGCGCACTAGCGGGAGTGAACAATGAGCAGTTCTTC. It yields the protein CASSALAGVNNEQFF. Full variable domain (rest looked up from reference TRBV5-1 and TRBJ2-1): KAGVTQTPRYLIKTRGQQVTLSCSPISGHRSVSWYQQTPGQGLQFLFEYFSETQRNKGNFPGRFSGRQFSNSRSEMNVSTLELGDSALYLCASSALAGVNNEQFFGPGTRLTVL.

This clone was seen just once. The chain has TRBV18 and TRBJ2-1; 8 bases are a match to TRBD1. CDR1 and CDR2 (germline): KGHSH, LQKENI. The V and J ends lost 4 bases and 4 bases, in that order; junction bases with no gene match: 0. This CDR3 comprises 13 residues. The CDR3 spells CASSRDRYNEQFF. In nucleotides, the CDR3 is TGTGCCAGCTCACGGGACAGGTACAATGAGCAGTTCTTC.

The chain uses TRBV29-1 and TRBJ2-2; 9 bases are a match to TRBD1. The germline CDR1 and CDR2 sequences are SQVTM and ANQGSEA. There are 15 residues in the CDR3. Germline trimming cut 5 bases from V and 5 bases from J; bases unmatched to any gene: 9. The CDR3 reads CSVPAGTGMTGELFF. The CDR3 coding sequence is TGCAGCGTTCCCGCCGGGACAGGGATGACCGGGGAGCTGTTTTTT.

This chain links TRBV5-4 with TRBJ1-2; 9 bases are shared with TRBD1. J was trimmed by 2 bases and V by 1 base; bases with no gene match: 3. The germline V gene has CDR1 SGHNT and CDR2 YYREEE (reference sequence). The CDR3 covers 15 residues. The CDR3 DNA sequence: TGTGCCAGCAGCTTGTCGGGACAGGGCAACTATGGCTACACCTTC. Protein product: CASSLSGQGNYGYTF.

The chain is built from TRBV7-2 and TRBJ1-6; unclear D gene. The CDR3 spans 14 residues. Germline V gives CDR1 SGHTA, CDR2 FQGNSA. V lost 1 base and J 7 bases, leaving 8 bases between the germline ends. The CDR3 spells CASSLGQWNSPLHF. Here the CDR3 DNA reads TGTGCCAGCAGCTTAGGGCAGTGGAATTCACCCCTCCACTTT.

V gene TRBV2 combines with J gene TRBJ2-7; D may be TRBD2 (6 bases). The germline V gene encodes CDR1 SNHLY and CDR2 FYNNEI. V was shortened by 0 bases and J by 2 bases, with 14 bases between the two germline ends. The length of the CDR3 is 16 residues. CDR3 region: CASSEAQGTRTYEQYF. CDR3 nucleotide sequence: TGTGCCAGCAGTGAAGCGCAAGGGACTCGAACCTACGAGCAGTACTTC.

The rearrangement joins TRBV19 to TRBJ1-5; D remains ambiguous. Germline CDR1 LNHDA, CDR2 SQIVND (reference sequence). The CDR3 is made up of 14 amino acids. V was shortened by 5 bases and J by 4 bases, with 12 bases between the two germline ends. The CDR3 region has the DNA TGTGCCAGTAGTGTTGGACTTGGAAATCAGCCCCAGCATTTT. This encodes CASSVGLGNQPQHF.

This chain uses TRBV4-2 with TRBJ2-7; D gene ambiguous. V gave up 7 bases and J gave up 5 bases, with 12 bases separating them. This CDR3 has 12 residues. Germline V gene data show CDR1 as LGHNA and CDR2 as YNFKEQ. CDR3 residues: CASTVVSHEQYF. The CDR3 DNA reads as TGTGCCAGCACGGTTGTGTCCCACGAGCAGTACTTC.

This sequence joins TRBV6-6 and TRBJ2-3, with no clear D. This CDR3 contains 14 residues. Per germline, CDR1 MNHNY and CDR2 SVGAGI (reference sequence). V was pared by 3 bases and J by 4 bases, with 11 bases between. The CDR3 is CASSYMIEADTQYF. Here the CDR3 DNA reads TGTGCCAGCAGTTATATGATAGAAGCAGATACGCAGTATTTT.